The 7 T cell receptor beta chains given below trace back to one sample, sequenced in a study of T cells in Graves' hyperthyroidism and ophthalmopathy. RNA transcripts yielded amplified TCR beta CDR3 regions. An initial round of RT-PCR targeting the TCR CDR3 relied on the HTBI primer set. TCRdb passed the multiplex PCR reads through MiXCR, listing each CDR3 protein once. The sample records around 540,000 distinct CDR3 sequences, 35% to 55% being singletons. Sequenced: peripheral blood or thyroid tissue (not recorded which). Receptor source: a woman between 18 and 30 years old with Graves' hyperthyroidism.

This CDR3 reads CASSLTAGSEKLFF. The CDR3 DNA sequence: TGTGCCAGCAGCTTAACGGCAGGGTCGGAAAAACTGTTTTTT. This chain links TRBV7-3 with TRBJ1-4; D is possibly TRBD1 (5 bases). V shed 0 bases and J shed 8 bases, with 10 bases lying between them. Germline CDR1 is SGHTA and CDR2 is FQGTGA. The CDR3 covers 14 residues.

In regard to this clonotype: No conserved phenylalanine or tryptophan ends this CDR3, so it is likely a read error. It is unclear where the CDR3 begins or ends on the DNA, so no DNA is shown, and the CDR3 is as TCRdb lists it. The chain couples TRBV20-1 to TRBJ1-1; the D segment call TRBD1 is taken from the table without a DNA check. Looked up from germline, CDR1 is DFQATT and CDR2 is SNEGSKA (reference sequence). With termini counted, the CDR3 has 10 amino acids. The CDR3 loop reads CSAWDSRANY.

The chain uses TRBV11-3 and TRBJ1-5, with 10 nucleotides matching TRBD1. The CDR3 covers 15 residues. The trim removed 5 bases at V and 7 bases at J, leaving 8 bases unmatched. Germline assignment: CDR1 SGHNT and CDR2 YENEEA. Here the CDR3 reads CASSPGTGVMQPQHF. DNA for the CDR3: TGTGCCAGCAGCCCAGGGACAGGGGTTATGCAGCCCCAGCATTTT.

V is TRBV29-1 and J is TRBJ1-2; 10 positions match TRBD1. Germline CDR1 is SQVTM and CDR2 is ANQGSEA. The CDR3 runs to 13 residues. Trimming cost V 3 bases and J 3 bases; bases outside gene matches: 1. The CDR3 is CSVDGTGDYGYTF. CDR3 bases: TGCAGCGTTGATGGGACAGGGGACTATGGCTACACCTTC.

This clonotype was picked up one time. The genes are TRBV25-1 and TRBJ1-2; D not certain. The V end was cut by 5 bases, the J end by 4 bases, with 11 bases between. Germline assignment: CDR1 MGHDK and CDR2 SYGVNS. The CDR3 contains 13 residues. DNA of the CDR3: TGTGCCAGCAGTTACACATTTGGCTATGGCTACACCTTC. Its translation is CASSYTFGYGYTF.

This clonotype turned up a few times. V usage is TRBV2 and J usage is TRBJ2-1; D is possibly TRBD2 (5 bases). Germline values: CDR1 SNHLY, CDR2 FYNNEI. The CDR3 is 13 amino acids. Between the trimmed V and J ends, which lost 3 bases and 8 bases, there was a span of 11 bases. CDR3 residues: CASSEDLRDEQFF. The CDR3 DNA is TGTGCCAGCAGTGAGGACTTACGGGATGAGCAGTTCTTC.

V gene TRBV7-9 combines with J gene TRBJ1-3; D remains unclear. This CDR3 comprises 14 residues. Deletions cut 5 bases from V and 0 bases from J, with 8 bases between. Germline V CDR1 and CDR2: SEHNR, FQNEAQ (reference sequence). CDR3 in DNA: TGTGCCAGCAGCGCCGCTAGCTCTGGAAACACCATATATTTT. Translating it yields CASSAASSGNTIYF.